This T cell receptor beta chain is drawn from a study of cytomegalovirus exposure and HLA in healthy donors. The V segment lost 1 base and the J segment 4 bases; nucleotides outside the gene matches: 9. The CDR3 runs to 17 residues. Germline V gives CDR1 MDHEN, CDR2 SYDVKM. PCR used 60 Vbeta primers and 13 Jbeta primers. The protocol was immunoSEQ multiplex PCR, while the TCRdb copy is restricted to in-frame clones and leaves out a portion. The sample carries around 150,000 clones, about 81% recorded once. Specimen: PBMCs. The source of this sequence is a woman aged 18-29 years in good health and CMV-seronegative. The V gene is TRBV28, the J gene TRBJ2-1; 8 nucleotides align to TRBD2. DNA of the CDR3: TGTGCCAGCAGTTTATACCCGGGTAGCGGGGATTACAATGAGCAGTTCTTC. This translates into CASSLYPGSGDYNEQFF.